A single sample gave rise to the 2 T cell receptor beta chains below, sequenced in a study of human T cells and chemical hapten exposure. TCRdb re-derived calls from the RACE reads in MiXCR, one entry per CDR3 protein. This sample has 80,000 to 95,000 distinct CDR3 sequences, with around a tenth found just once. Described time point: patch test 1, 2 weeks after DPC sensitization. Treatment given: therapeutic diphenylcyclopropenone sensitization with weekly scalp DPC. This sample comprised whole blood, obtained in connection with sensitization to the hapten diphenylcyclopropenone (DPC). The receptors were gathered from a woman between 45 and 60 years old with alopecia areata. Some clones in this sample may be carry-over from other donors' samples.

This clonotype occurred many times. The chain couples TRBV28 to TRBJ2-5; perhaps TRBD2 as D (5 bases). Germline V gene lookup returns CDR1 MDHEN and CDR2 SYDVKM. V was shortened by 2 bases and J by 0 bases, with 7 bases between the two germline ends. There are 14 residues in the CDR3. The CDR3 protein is CASSLGSYQETQYF. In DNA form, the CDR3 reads TGTGCCAGCAGTTTAGGGAGTTACCAAGAGACCCAGTACTTC.

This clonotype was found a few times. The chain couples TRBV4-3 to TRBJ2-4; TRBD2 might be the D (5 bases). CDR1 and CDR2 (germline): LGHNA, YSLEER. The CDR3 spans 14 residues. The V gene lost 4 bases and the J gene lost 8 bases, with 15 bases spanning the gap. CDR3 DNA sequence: TGCGCCAGCAGCCGGGAACGGGGTGCGGACATTCAGTACTTC. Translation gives CASSRERGADIQYF.